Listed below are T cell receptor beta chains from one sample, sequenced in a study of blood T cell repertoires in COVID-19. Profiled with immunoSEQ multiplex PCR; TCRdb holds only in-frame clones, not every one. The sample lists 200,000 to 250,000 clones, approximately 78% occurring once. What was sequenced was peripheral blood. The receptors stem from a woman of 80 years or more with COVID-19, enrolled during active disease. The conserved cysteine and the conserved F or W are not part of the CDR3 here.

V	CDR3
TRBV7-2	ASSLIGSPTDTQY
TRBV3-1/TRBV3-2	ASSPLDRGSYEQY
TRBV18	ASSPPSGGTYNEQF
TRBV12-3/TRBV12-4	ASSWGLPH
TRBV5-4	ASSLDPEDEQY
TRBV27	ASSLSYRGRDGYT
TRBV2	ASSGGWGFGAF
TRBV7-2	ASSLEGTSQYNEQF
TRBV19	ASSIGGLGGTEAF
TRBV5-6	ASSSALGTTLNTEAF
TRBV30	AWSLTGREGYT
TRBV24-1	ATSEGGGQPQH
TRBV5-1	ASDASGRTSGANVLT
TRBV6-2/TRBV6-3	ASSYSLLAGNEQF
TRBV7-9	ASSLEGTAEAF
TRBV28	ASSSLGTGTFYEQY
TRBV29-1	SVYSTPGYQAF
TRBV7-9	ASSSFSGGEKLF
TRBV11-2	ASSLSGSGRNTEAF
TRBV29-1	SVGQGGYNEQF
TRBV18	ASSPLGGSGEAF
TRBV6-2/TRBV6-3	ASSSDRGGGYT
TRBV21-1	ASSPARKERAVQETQY
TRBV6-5	ASSYSQGNEQY
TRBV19	ASSTSGQQTGYT
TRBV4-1	ASSPPGRGNNEQY
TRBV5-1	ASSFPSDGYT
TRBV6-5	ASRTSGYEQF
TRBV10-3	AISDGGAGGYT
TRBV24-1	ATSGPRTSGFSYNEQF
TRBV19	ASSIADYSNQPQH
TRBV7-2	ASSSYLGGDDYGYT
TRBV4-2	ASSQEVVAASYEQY
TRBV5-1	ASSFGSANEKLF
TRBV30	AWRAGFSGANVLT
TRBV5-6	ASSFDTSGTLGSYEQY
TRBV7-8	ASSFRHQGGNTIY
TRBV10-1	ASSRQGEEPQH
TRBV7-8	ASSLVSSGGGYSYEQY
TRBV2	ASSASGGLNTGELF
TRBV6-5	ASSYSDRGVYEQY
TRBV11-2	ASAPGQNTGELF
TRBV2	ASRKSSARAKNIQY
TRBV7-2	ASSLGQGWGYT
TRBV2	ASQQGMSHQPQH
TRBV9	ASSETGVGEKLF
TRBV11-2	ASSLAGTPEGYT
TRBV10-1	ASSESVGPNSYEQY